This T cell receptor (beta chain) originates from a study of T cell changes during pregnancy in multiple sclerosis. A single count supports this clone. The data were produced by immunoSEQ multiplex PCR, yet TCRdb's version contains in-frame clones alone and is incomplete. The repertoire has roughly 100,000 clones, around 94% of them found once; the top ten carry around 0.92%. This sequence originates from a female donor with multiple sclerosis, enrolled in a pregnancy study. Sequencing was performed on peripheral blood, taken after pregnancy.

Here the CDR3 reads CASSPSDSFYEQYF. CDR3 coding DNA: TGTGCCAGCTCACCAAGTGACAGTTTCTACGAGCAGTACTTC. This chain joins TRBV18 and TRBJ2-7; possible D gene TRBD1, 5 bases. Trimming cost V 2 bases and J 3 bases, with 11 bases left between them. The germline gives CDR1 KGHSH, CDR2 LQKENI. The CDR3 covers 14 residues.